This T cell receptor (beta chain) was recovered during a study of cytomegalovirus exposure and HLA in healthy donors. The PCR ran on 60 Vbeta and 13 Jbeta primers. Profiled with immunoSEQ multiplex PCR; TCRdb holds only in-frame clones, not every one. The sample yields 50,000 to 70,000 clones, of which the top ten take up 3.6%. The sequenced sample was PBMCs. The TCR was taken from a woman aged 18-29 years in good health and CMV-seronegative.

The CDR3 sequence: CASSQPTTGKTEAFF. DNA for the CDR3: TGCGCCAGCAGCCAACCCACCACAGGGAAGACTGAAGCTTTCTTT. V and J are TRBV4-1 and TRBJ1-1; D is perhaps TRBD1 (6 bases). Trimming removed 2 bases at V and 5 bases at J, with 15 bases between. The germline CDR1 and CDR2 sequences are MGHRA and YSYEKL. The CDR3 spans 15 residues.